This TCR beta chain was sequenced during a study of CD8+CD57+ T cells in acquired aplastic anemia. Study-wide context: Across the sorted CD4+ and CD8+ cells, DNA amounts averaged about 3.2 ug. Findings and caveats of the study: Both patients and controls carried the same twenty-nine CD8+ CDR3 sequences.

All sequencing subjects had displayed CD8+CD57+ cell expansion on flow cytometry. Each of the patients presented with severe acquired aplastic anemia. Germline-derived CDR1 and CDR2 are SGDLS and YYNGEE. V was clipped by 2 bases and J by 0 bases, with 11 bases between them. This CDR3 region has 15 residues. This clonotype was counted ten times or more. Its specificity is unknown. Genomic DNA templated the TCR beta VDJ and CDR3 profiling. MiXCR, applied by TCRdb to the reads, yields one record per CDR3 protein. The data contain 150,000 to 200,000 distinct CDR3 sequences, 45% to 60% of them seen just once; the ten biggest clones take up 13%.

This receptor was taken from a human donor with aplastic anemia. This sequence joins TRBV9 and TRBJ1-1; D is undetermined. Sequencing was done on a sample of sorted CD4+, CD8+, or CD8+CD57+ T cells (not recorded which) from PBMCs. CDR3: CASSVQGQMNTEAFF. As DNA, the CDR3 is TGTGCCAGCAGCGTGCAAGGGCAGATGAACACTGAAGCTTTCTTT.